These T cell receptor beta chains were read from a single sample in a study of T cells in narcolepsy. Generated by immunoSEQ multiplex PCR, the TCRdb table keeps only in-frame clones and is missing some. Of tens of thousands of clones in the sample, 84% were seen once. Sample: CD45RA- memory CD4+ T cells from PBMCs. Receptor source: a human donor with narcolepsy. The CDR3 runs from the conserved cysteine through the conserved F or W. D genes are given only for firm matches. Some rows mark clone size as missing; the rest say once, few, many or name a class of expanded clone.

>TRBJ1-1|TRBV7-9|NA|NA
TGTGCCAGCAGCAGAAACGAGATTGGGACTGAAGCTTTCTTT
CASSRNEIGTEAFF
>TRBJ1-2|TRBV6-4|NA|NA
TGTGCCAGCAGTGACCGAGCCGGTGGCTACTCCTTC
CASSDRAGGYSF
>TRBJ2-7|TRBV6-1|NA|few
TGTGCCAGCAGTGAGCCCTACGAGCAGTACTTC
CASSEPYEQYF
>TRBJ2-3|TRBV5-6|TRBD1|NA
TGTGCCAGCAGCTTGGCTGGACAGGGCCCGCCCGCCCCGCAGTATTTT
CASSLAGQGPPAPQYF
>TRBJ1-4|TRBV5-1|NA|NA
TGCGCCAGCGTGCCATCGGGGGCCAATAATGAAAAACTGTTTTTT
CASVPSGANNEKLFF
>TRBJ1-6|TRBV30|TRBD1|NA
TGTGCCTGGAGTGTACGGACAGGGGGGAATTCACCCCTCCACTTT
CAWSVRTGGNSPLHF
>TRBJ2-3|TRBV10-3|TRBD1|NA
TGTGCCATCAGTGGGACCCAGGAAGACAGGGGCACAGATACGCAGTATTTT
CAISGTQEDRGTDTQYF
>TRBJ1-1|TRBV6-5|NA|NA
TGTGCCAGCAGGCCGACAGGGAACACTGAAGCTTTCTTT
CASRPTGNTEAFF
>TRBJ1-5|TRBV19|NA|NA
TGTGCCAGTAGTATGACCACCAGCAATCAGCCCCAGCATTTT
CASSMTTSNQPQHF
>TRBJ2-3|TRBV11-1|NA|NA
TGTGCCAGCAGCCCACCCGGGTTGGATACGCAGTATTTT
CASSPPGLDTQYF